A selection of T cell receptor beta chains follows, all from one sample in a study of blood T cell repertoires in COVID-19. Measured with immunoSEQ multiplex PCR; TCRdb has only the in-frame clones, and not every one. Here the sample spans 80,000 to 100,000 clones, 65% to 90% being singletons. The material sequenced was peripheral blood. The receptors here all came from a man between 65 and 85 years old with active or convalescent COVID-19. CDR3s include the opening cysteine and the closing phenylalanine or tryptophan. Each record gives: D gene, clone size, J gene, CDR3 length, V gene, CDR3 protein, CDR3 DNA. A D gene is named only where the DNA matches it firmly. For some rows the clone size is stated as once, few or many, or as a class when expanded; others skip it.

D gene: .; clone size: .; J gene: TRBJ1-1; CDR3 length: 12; V gene: TRBV20-1; CDR3 protein: CSASPQGNSAFF; CDR3 DNA: TGCAGTGCTAGTCCCCAGGGGAATTCAGCTTTCTTT
D gene: TRBD1; clone size: .; J gene: TRBJ1-5; CDR3 length: 13; V gene: TRBV3-1/TRBV3-2; CDR3 protein: CASSRDRDQPQHF; CDR3 DNA: TGTGCCAGCAGCCGGGACAGGGATCAGCCCCAGCATTTT
D gene: .; clone size: .; J gene: TRBJ1-4; CDR3 length: 16; V gene: TRBV7-9; CDR3 protein: CASSLDLLATNEKLFF; CDR3 DNA: TGTGCCAGCAGCTTGGACCTACTAGCAACTAATGAAAAACTGTTTTTT
D gene: .; clone size: .; J gene: TRBJ1-5; CDR3 length: 14; V gene: TRBV2; CDR3 protein: CASTLDSSNQPQHF; CDR3 DNA: TGTGCCAGCACCCTTGACAGTAGCAATCAGCCCCAGCATTTT
D gene: .; clone size: few; J gene: TRBJ1-2; CDR3 length: 13; V gene: TRBV5-1; CDR3 protein: CASSLGQVDGYTF; CDR3 DNA: TGCGCCAGCAGCTTGGGACAGGTCGATGGCTACACCTTC
D gene: .; clone size: .; J gene: TRBJ1-5; CDR3 length: 16; V gene: TRBV4-1; CDR3 protein: CASSQGNGQTAQPQHF; CDR3 DNA: TGCGCCAGCAGCCAAGGGAACGGACAGACCGCTCAGCCCCAGCATTTT
D gene: .; clone size: .; J gene: TRBJ2-3; CDR3 length: 14; V gene: TRBV29-1; CDR3 protein: CSSTYGGTTDTQYF; CDR3 DNA: TGCAGCTCGACTTACGGGGGAACCACAGATACGCAGTATTTT
D gene: TRBD2; clone size: once; J gene: TRBJ2-3; CDR3 length: 16; V gene: TRBV11-3; CDR3 protein: CASSWTSGRSTDTQYF; CDR3 DNA: TGTGCCAGCAGCTGGACTAGCGGGAGAAGCACAGATACGCAGTATTTT
D gene: .; clone size: .; J gene: TRBJ1-1; CDR3 length: 18; V gene: TRBV21-1; CDR3 protein: CASNNGTGRSCRNTEAFF; CDR3 DNA: TGTGCCAGCAACAATGGGACAGGGAGGTCGTGCCGGAACACTGAAGCTTTCTTT
D gene: .; clone size: .; J gene: TRBJ2-2; CDR3 length: 11; V gene: TRBV29-1; CDR3 protein: CSVREPGELFF; CDR3 DNA: TGCAGCGTTCGGGAGCCCGGGGAGCTGTTTTTT
D gene: .; clone size: .; J gene: TRBJ2-1; CDR3 length: 16; V gene: TRBV18; CDR3 protein: CASSPGKVLGVNEQFF; CDR3 DNA: TGTGCCAGCTCACCAGGCAAGGTCCTTGGAGTTAATGAGCAGTTCTTC
D gene: TRBD1; clone size: .; J gene: TRBJ2-7; CDR3 length: 15; V gene: TRBV28; CDR3 protein: CASAPAGTGFVEQYF; CDR3 DNA: TGTGCCAGCGCCCCTGCAGGGACAGGGTTCGTCGAGCAGTACTTC
D gene: .; clone size: many; J gene: TRBJ1-5; CDR3 length: 14; V gene: TRBV5-1; CDR3 protein: CASSLDSMNQPQHF; CDR3 DNA: TGCGCCAGCAGCTTGGACAGTATGAATCAGCCCCAGCATTTT
D gene: TRBD1; clone size: .; J gene: TRBJ1-6; CDR3 length: 15; V gene: TRBV2; CDR3 protein: CASITSGTGTSPLHF; CDR3 DNA: TGTGCCAGCATTACGTCCGGGACAGGGACATCACCCCTCCACTTT
D gene: TRBD1; clone size: many; J gene: TRBJ1-1; CDR3 length: 15; V gene: TRBV19; CDR3 protein: CASSQIQGPLTEAFF; CDR3 DNA: TGTGCCAGTAGTCAAATACAGGGGCCGCTGACTGAAGCTTTCTTT
D gene: .; clone size: .; J gene: TRBJ2-1; CDR3 length: 16; V gene: TRBV15; CDR3 protein: CATSRVGGANYNEQFF; CDR3 DNA: TGTGCCACCAGCAGAGTAGGGGGGGCCAATTACAATGAGCAGTTCTTC
D gene: .; clone size: .; J gene: TRBJ1-6; CDR3 length: 16; V gene: TRBV18; CDR3 protein: CASSPNSYSYNSPLHF; CDR3 DNA: TGTGCCAGCTCACCTAACAGTTACTCCTATAATTCACCCCTCCACTTT
D gene: .; clone size: .; J gene: TRBJ2-3; CDR3 length: 15; V gene: TRBV13; CDR3 protein: CASSLLRGLVDTQYF; CDR3 DNA: TGTGCCAGCAGCTTATTGCGGGGGCTGGTAGATACGCAGTATTTT
D gene: .; clone size: .; J gene: TRBJ2-1; CDR3 length: 14; V gene: TRBV3-1/TRBV3-2; CDR3 protein: CASSQAGSRGEQFF; CDR3 DNA: TGTGCCAGCAGCCAAGCCGGGTCCCGGGGTGAGCAGTTCTTC
D gene: .; clone size: .; J gene: TRBJ1-5; CDR3 length: 16; V gene: TRBV4-2; CDR3 protein: CASSHSTARGNQPQHF; CDR3 DNA: TGTGCCAGCAGCCACAGCACAGCGAGGGGCAATCAGCCCCAGCATTTT
D gene: .; clone size: few; J gene: TRBJ1-4; CDR3 length: 9; V gene: TRBV20-1; CDR3 protein: CSATEQRLF; CDR3 DNA: TGCAGTGCAACAGAACAACGCCTTTTT
D gene: .; clone size: .; J gene: TRBJ2-1; CDR3 length: 11; V gene: TRBV11-2; CDR3 protein: CASSRRDEQFF; CDR3 DNA: TGTGCCAGCAGCCGCCGAGATGAGCAGTTCTTC
D gene: .; clone size: .; J gene: TRBJ1-5; CDR3 length: 13; V gene: TRBV2; CDR3 protein: CASSVGVNQPQHF; CDR3 DNA: TGTGCCAGCAGTGTAGGGGTGAATCAGCCCCAGCATTTT
D gene: TRBD2; clone size: .; J gene: TRBJ2-3; CDR3 length: 11; V gene: TRBV6-2/TRBV6-3; CDR3 protein: CASSRTSSQYF; CDR3 DNA: TGTGCCAGCAGTCGGACTAGTTCGCAGTATTTT
D gene: .; clone size: .; J gene: TRBJ2-1; CDR3 length: 14; V gene: TRBV6-2/TRBV6-3; CDR3 protein: CASSSRVGYNEQFF; CDR3 DNA: TGTGCCAGCAGTAGCAGGGTGGGTTACAATGAGCAGTTCTTC
D gene: .; clone size: .; J gene: TRBJ1-4; CDR3 length: 15; V gene: TRBV13; CDR3 protein: CASSFSARGFGKLFF; CDR3 DNA: TGTGCCAGCAGCTTCTCGGCCAGGGGTTTCGGAAAACTGTTTTTT
D gene: .; clone size: once; J gene: TRBJ2-5; CDR3 length: 15; V gene: TRBV11-3; CDR3 protein: CASSPMRGQQETQYF; CDR3 DNA: TGTGCCAGCAGCCCCATGCGGGGGCAACAAGAGACCCAGTACTTC
D gene: .; clone size: .; J gene: TRBJ2-7; CDR3 length: 14; V gene: TRBV9; CDR3 protein: CASSAGTGIYEQYF; CDR3 DNA: TGTGCCAGCAGCGCAGGAACAGGAATCTACGAGCAGTACTTC
D gene: .; clone size: .; J gene: TRBJ1-1; CDR3 length: 13; V gene: TRBV11-3; CDR3 protein: CASSFKWAGRAFF; CDR3 DNA: TGTGCCAGCAGCTTCAAATGGGCCGGGAGAGCTTTCTTT
D gene: TRBD1; clone size: .; J gene: TRBJ2-3; CDR3 length: 15; V gene: TRBV4-1; CDR3 protein: CASSQDRGPGYGQYF; CDR3 DNA: TGCGCCAGCAGCCAGGACAGGGGGCCAGGATATGGGCAGTATTTT
D gene: TRBD1; clone size: few; J gene: TRBJ1-1; CDR3 length: 15; V gene: TRBV5-4; CDR3 protein: CASSFGTVPNTEAFF; CDR3 DNA: TGTGCCAGCAGCTTCGGGACAGTCCCGAACACTGAAGCTTTCTTT
D gene: .; clone size: .; J gene: TRBJ1-1; CDR3 length: 14; V gene: TRBV3-1/TRBV3-2; CDR3 protein: CASSQVGGDTEAFF; CDR3 DNA: TGTGCCAGCAGCCAAGTCGGGGGAGACACTGAAGCTTTCTTT
D gene: .; clone size: once; J gene: TRBJ2-5; CDR3 length: 14; V gene: TRBV11-3; CDR3 protein: CASSLDDGGETQYF; CDR3 DNA: TGTGCCAGCAGCTTAGATGATGGCGGAGAGACCCAGTACTTC
D gene: TRBD2; clone size: .; J gene: TRBJ2-3; CDR3 length: 17; V gene: TRBV15; CDR3 protein: CATSTGLAGGKGDTQYF; CDR3 DNA: TGTGCCACCAGCACGGGACTAGCGGGGGGGAAGGGAGATACGCAGTATTTT
D gene: .; clone size: .; J gene: TRBJ2-3; CDR3 length: 17; V gene: TRBV4-2; CDR3 protein: CASSQEAGGGSTDTQYF; CDR3 DNA: TGTGCCAGCAGCCAAGAAGCCGGGGGAGGTAGCACAGATACGCAGTATTTT
D gene: TRBD2; clone size: .; J gene: TRBJ2-5; CDR3 length: 16; V gene: TRBV4-2; CDR3 protein: CASSQDQAGGHGTQYF; CDR3 DNA: TGTGCCAGCAGCCAAGATCAAGCGGGGGGGCACGGGACCCAGTACTTC
D gene: .; clone size: .; J gene: TRBJ2-1; CDR3 length: 18; V gene: TRBV12-1; CDR3 protein: CASSFKFGGGPSGNEQFF; CDR3 DNA: TGTGCCAGCAGCTTTAAATTTGGCGGGGGGCCGTCTGGCAATGAGCAGTTCTTC
D gene: .; clone size: .; J gene: TRBJ2-3; CDR3 length: 14; V gene: TRBV3-1/TRBV3-2; CDR3 protein: CASSHGARSDTQYF; CDR3 DNA: TGTGCCAGCAGCCACGGCGCGAGGTCAGATACGCAGTATTTT
D gene: .; clone size: .; J gene: TRBJ1-2; CDR3 length: 13; V gene: TRBV24-1; CDR3 protein: CATSVGQGWGYTF; CDR3 DNA: TGTGCCACCAGTGTGGGCCAGGGTTGGGGCTACACCTTC
D gene: TRBD2; clone size: .; J gene: TRBJ2-5; CDR3 length: 16; V gene: TRBV19; CDR3 protein: CASSAQRGGSRETQYF; CDR3 DNA: TGTGCCAGTAGTGCCCAGCGGGGGGGCAGTCGAGAGACCCAGTACTTC
D gene: TRBD2; clone size: .; J gene: TRBJ2-1; CDR3 length: 15; V gene: TRBV11-2; CDR3 protein: CASSTGAGVYNEQFF; CDR3 DNA: TGTGCCAGCAGCACCGGAGCGGGGGTCTACAATGAGCAGTTCTTC
D gene: .; clone size: .; J gene: TRBJ2-1; CDR3 length: 13; V gene: TRBV5-1; CDR3 protein: CASSLQWGLEQFF; CDR3 DNA: TGCGCCAGCAGCTTGCAATGGGGGCTTGAGCAGTTCTTC
D gene: .; clone size: .; J gene: TRBJ1-2; CDR3 length: 17; V gene: TRBV27; CDR3 protein: CASSPIGGQRDNYGYTF; CDR3 DNA: TGTGCCAGCAGCCCAATCGGAGGGCAGAGGGATAACTATGGCTACACCTTC
D gene: .; clone size: .; J gene: TRBJ2-1; CDR3 length: 12; V gene: TRBV4-2; CDR3 protein: CASSQEAGEQFF; CDR3 DNA: TGTGCCAGCAGCCAAGAAGCGGGTGAGCAGTTCTTC
D gene: .; clone size: few; J gene: TRBJ2-5; CDR3 length: 13; V gene: TRBV12-3/TRBV12-4; CDR3 protein: CASMRGNEETQYF; CDR3 DNA: TGTGCCAGCATGAGGGGGAACGAAGAGACCCAGTACTTC
D gene: .; clone size: .; J gene: TRBJ2-5; CDR3 length: 14; V gene: TRBV5-5; CDR3 protein: CASSLASGKETQYF; CDR3 DNA: TGTGCCAGCAGCTTGGCTTCAGGGAAGGAGACCCAGTACTTC
D gene: TRBD1; clone size: .; J gene: TRBJ1-1; CDR3 length: 16; V gene: TRBV4-3; CDR3 protein: CASSQGEGARRTEAFF; CDR3 DNA: TGCGCCAGCAGCCAAGGTGAGGGGGCCAGACGCACTGAAGCTTTCTTT
D gene: .; clone size: .; J gene: TRBJ2-5; CDR3 length: 13; V gene: TRBV18; CDR3 protein: CASSPGLEETQYF; CDR3 DNA: TGTGCCAGCTCACCGGGACTTGAAGAGACCCAGTACTTC